Only a few counts were recorded for the clone carrying this T cell receptor (beta chain). The data were taken from a study of response to subunit inactivated influenza vaccine. With 7 bases removed from V and 2 bases from J, the gap between germline ends came to 16 bases. The germline CDR1 and CDR2 sequences are SGHRS and YFSETQ. The CDR3 contains 14 residues. TCRdb re-analysed the RT-PCR reads in MiXCR, keeping a single row per CDR3 protein. The sample yields about 620,000 distinct CDR3 sequences, approximately 12% seen once. This clonotype originated in a man in his fifties who received an inactivated influenza vaccine. The starting material was PBMCs from blood, obtained on the day of vaccination. The gene calls are TRBV5-1 and TRBJ2-7; D unclear. The CDR3 region is CASSGAASPYEQYF. The DNA of the CDR3 is TGCGCCAGCTCTGGAGCAGCCAGTCCCTACGAGCAGTACTTC.